The 32 T cell receptor beta chains below come from one sample, sequenced in a study of OX40 agonist ivuxolimab in advanced cancers. TCRdb's copy holds only in-frame clones and misses some; the assay was immunoSEQ multiplex PCR. The repertoire holds 45,000 to 65,000 clones, with 82% as singletons. The material sequenced was CD4+ or CD8+ T cells sorted from blood, taken in a trial of the OX40 agonist ivuxolimab. Receptor source: an adult with an advanced solid tumor such as melanoma, head and neck, liver or kidney cancer.

The chain joins TRBV5-4 to TRBJ2-1; D is unclear. Germline assignment: CDR1 SGHNT and CDR2 YYREEE (reference sequence). V was pared by 4 bases and J by 9 bases, with 23 bases between. The CDR3 is made up of 16 amino acids. The DNA for the CDR3 is TGTGCCAGCAGCGCGGATGTGAAAATATTTAACAGTGAGCAGTTCTTC. Encoded protein: CASSADVKIFNSEQFF.

The V gene is TRBV5-4, the J gene TRBJ2-7; tentatively, D is TRBD2 (6 bases). V gave up 0 bases and J gave up 3 bases, with 13 bases separating them. The germline V gene encodes CDR1 SGHNT and CDR2 YYREEE (reference sequence). The CDR3 loop spans 15 amino acids. CDR3 in amino acids: CASSLGTTAIYEQYF. DNA of the CDR3: TGTGCCAGCAGCTTGGGGACTACCGCGATCTACGAGCAGTACTTC.

The chain couples TRBV18 to TRBJ1-1, with 10 bases matching TRBD1. J lost 9 bases, V lost 2 bases, and 3 bases had no gene match. The germline V gene encodes CDR1 KGHSH and CDR2 LQKENI. This CDR3 spans 13 amino acids. CDR3 DNA sequence: TGTGCCAGCTCACCATCGGGACAGGGGAAAGCTTTCTTT. Encoded protein: CASSPSGQGKAFF.

J is TRBJ2-1 and V is TRBV11-2; TRBD2 matches 11 bases. Losses at the gene ends were 5 bases for V and 4 bases for J; bases not matched to a gene: 4. The germline CDR1 and CDR2 sequences are SGHAT and FQNNGV. This CDR3 region has 15 residues. CDR3 residues: CASSRRTSGYNEQFF. CDR3 DNA: TGTGCCAGCAGCCGTCGGACTAGCGGGTACAATGAGCAGTTCTTC.

The chain joins TRBV6-5 to TRBJ2-3, with D maybe TRBD1 (6 bases). The germline gives CDR1 MNHEY, CDR2 SVGAGI. The V gene lost 8 bases and the J gene lost 8 bases, with 23 bases spanning the gap. The CDR3 runs to 15 residues. The CDR3 sequence is CASRRMTGVVGTQYF. For the CDR3, the DNA is TGTGCCAGCCGGCGAATGACAGGCGTTGTTGGTACGCAGTATTTT.

This sequence joins TRBV2 and TRBJ1-3; TRBD1 matches 7 bases. Per germline, CDR1 SNHLY and CDR2 FYNNEI. The CDR3 extends over 15 amino acids. The trim removed 4 bases at V and 2 bases at J, leaving 5 bases unmatched. The CDR3 DNA is TGTGCCAGCAGTGCTGAGGGACAGCCTGGAAACACCATATATTTT. Its translation: CASSAEGQPGNTIYF.

The chain carries TRBV2 and TRBJ2-7; the D is unclear. Per germline, CDR1 SNHLY and CDR2 FYNNEI. Between the trimmed V and J ends, which lost 4 bases and 2 bases, there was a span of 6 bases. The CDR3 length is 12 residues. The CDR3 nucleotides read TGTGCCAGCAGTGTTACCGCCTACGAGCAGTACTTC. Translation gives CASSVTAYEQYF.

This clone was detected once. The chain is built from TRBV5-1 and TRBJ2-1; D is ambiguous. The CDR3 runs to 13 residues. Trimming stripped 3 bases from V and 4 bases from J, with 8 bases between. The germline CDR1 and CDR2 sequences are SGHRS and YFSETQ. This CDR3 reads CASSYQRYNEQFF. CDR3 nucleotides: TGCGCCAGCAGCTACCAGAGATACAATGAGCAGTTCTTC.

This clone turned up a few times. The CDR3 nucleotides read TGCGCCAGCAGTGAAAGTAGGACGGTTGAAGCTTTCTTT. Encoded protein: CASSESRTVEAFF. The chain carries TRBV10-2 and TRBJ1-1, with D uncertain. Germline V gene data show CDR1 as WSHSY and CDR2 as SAAADI. The CDR3 sequence is 13 residues long. V lost 3 bases and J lost 7, with 12 bases in between.

The chain joins TRBV4-3 to TRBJ1-2; D gene uncertain. The CDR3 spans 16 residues. The germline V and J ends were trimmed by 0 bases and 4 bases, with 15 bases remaining between them. The germline V gene has CDR1 LGHNA and CDR2 YSLEER. The CDR3 here is CASSQEDRLEGYGYTF. In DNA, the CDR3 is TGCGCCAGCAGCCAAGAGGACCGGCTCGAAGGCTATGGCTACACCTTC.

This chain uses TRBV5-1 with TRBJ1-1; possibly TRBD1 for D (5 bases). V gave up 5 bases and J gave up 4 bases, with 12 bases separating them. CDR3 length equals 13 residues. The germline CDR1 and CDR2 sequences are SGHRS and YFSETQ. CDR3 protein: CASSPGASTEAFF. The CDR3, as DNA: TGCGCCAGCAGTCCCGGGGCCTCCACTGAAGCTTTCTTT.

The CDR3 bases are TGTGCCAGCAGCTTAGGGGGACAGGGGGCCGGTCAGCCCCAGCATTTT. It yields the protein CASSLGGQGAGQPQHF. The V call is TRBV7-9, the J call TRBJ1-5; TRBD1 agrees at 12 bases. V was pared by 1 base and J by 6 bases, with 4 bases of the junction left unmatched. The CDR3 has 16 residues. Germline values: CDR1 SEHNR, CDR2 FQNEAQ (reference sequence).

The chain carries TRBV7-9 and TRBJ1-2; the D is unclear. The CDR3 runs 17 residues. V was shortened by 3 bases and J by 2 bases, with 19 bases between the two germline ends. Germline CDR1 and CDR2: SEHNR and FQNEAQ (reference sequence). The CDR3 bases are TGTGCCAGCAGCTTCCGCCCCAGGATACCAAAGAACTATGGCTACACCTTC. This gives the protein CASSFRPRIPKNYGYTF.

V gene TRBV6-6 combines with J gene TRBJ2-6; no clear D. The V and J ends lost 8 bases and 0 bases respectively, with 8 bases between them. The CDR3 consists of 14 residues. CDR1 MNHNY and CDR2 SVGAGI come from the germline V gene (reference sequence). CDR3 sequence: CASGVSSGANVLTF. CDR3 coding DNA: TGTGCCAGCGGAGTAAGCTCTGGGGCCAACGTCCTGACTTTC.

CDR3 loop: CASSPGLNTQYF. The CDR3 DNA reads as TGTGCCAGCAGCCCCGGACTGAACACGCAGTATTTT. The chain employs TRBV6-5 and TRBJ2-3, with D maybe TRBD2 (5 bases). This CDR3 is 12 amino acids long. V was pared by 6 bases and J by 9 bases, with 13 bases between. Germline V gene lookup returns CDR1 MNHEY and CDR2 SVGAGI.

J is TRBJ1-1 and V is TRBV7-8, with a possible D match to TRBD1 (6 bases). CDR3 length equals 14 residues. V lost 7 bases, J lost 1 base, and 13 bases lay in between. Germline V gives CDR1 SGHVS, CDR2 FQNEAQ. The CDR3 DNA sequence: TGTGCCAGCACCCGAGGGGGGAGGAACACTGAAGCTTTCTTT. It codes for CASTRGGRNTEAFF.

V and J are TRBV5-1 and TRBJ2-1; TRBD2 agrees at 12 bases. This CDR3 contains 15 residues. Trimming cost V 5 bases and J 8 bases; bases outside gene matches: 8. Germline V gene data show CDR1 as SGHRS and CDR2 as YFSETQ. The CDR3 spells CASRPLAGGLDEQFF. CDR3 DNA: TGCGCCAGCAGACCGCTAGCGGGGGGGCTCGATGAGCAGTTCTTC.

The CDR3 is CASSLAAGSGNTIYF. The CDR3 DNA reads TGCGCCAGCAGCTTGGCCGCGGGCTCTGGAAACACCATATATTTT. The V and J genes are TRBV5-1 and TRBJ1-3; D is unresolved. Trimming removed 0 bases at V and 0 bases at J, with 7 bases between. The CDR3 is 15 amino acids. Looked up from germline, CDR1 is SGHRS and CDR2 is YFSETQ.

This rearrangement joins TRBV29-1 to TRBJ2-5, with D perhaps TRBD1 or TRBD2 (5 bases each). Germline V gives CDR1 SQVTM, CDR2 ANQGSEA. The CDR3 is 14 residues long. V was cut by 6 bases and J by 2 bases, with 16 bases left in between. CDR3 nucleotide sequence: TGCAGCGTGCCTCCGGGACGGATACAAGAGACCCAGTACTTC. It codes for CSVPPGRIQETQYF.

This rearrangement joins TRBV4-1 to TRBJ1-4; 9 bases line up with TRBD1. Germline-derived CDR1 and CDR2 are MGHRA and YSYEKL. V was pared by 0 bases and J by 8 bases, with 16 bases of the junction left unmatched. The CDR3 spans 19 residues. The CDR3 spells CASSQDIGGQGRLNEKLFF. The DNA of the CDR3 is TGCGCCAGCAGCCAAGACATTGGCGGACAGGGGCGTCTTAACGAAAAACTGTTTTTT.

The chain has TRBV7-2 and TRBJ1-1; D unresolved. Deletions cut 1 base from V and 6 bases from J, with 9 bases between. The CDR3 consists of 13 residues. CDR1 and CDR2 (germline): SGHTA, FQGNSA. The chain's CDR3 is CASSLGVVAEAFF. The CDR3 region has the DNA TGTGCCAGCAGCTTAGGTGTGGTGGCTGAAGCTTTCTTT.

V and J are TRBV11-2 and TRBJ2-1; 7 bases line up with TRBD2. The CDR3 length is 16 residues. With V trimmed by 0 bases and J by 12 bases, 14 bases remained unmatched. CDR1 is SGHAT, CDR2 FQNNGV, per germline. In nucleotides, the CDR3 is TGTGCCAGCAGCTTAGATAGGGAGGGGCCCCGCGGTGGGCAGTTCTTC. This gives the protein CASSLDREGPRGGQFF.

The CDR3 region has the DNA TGTGCCAGCAGTACGACTGGGAGGGGCAGTGAAGCTTTCTTT. The encoded protein is CASSTTGRGSEAFF. The rearrangement links TRBV6-5 to TRBJ1-1; weak D call: TRBD1 (5 bases). The CDR3 has 14 residues. V was clipped by 5 bases and J by 7 bases, with 17 bases between them. Germline assignment: CDR1 MNHEY and CDR2 SVGAGI.

The CDR3 DNA sequence: TGTGCCAGCAGCTTAGGGTATAGCAATCAGCCCCAGCATTTT. It yields the protein CASSLGYSNQPQHF. This rearrangement joins TRBV7-9 to TRBJ1-5, with no clear D. V dropped 1 base and J dropped 0 bases, with 4 bases sitting between them. The CDR3 covers 14 residues. Germline CDR1 reads SEHNR; CDR2 reads FQNEAQ (reference sequence).

V and J are TRBV6-6 and TRBJ2-2, with 7 bases aligning to TRBD1. This CDR3 spans 14 amino acids. Germline CDR1 MNHNY, CDR2 SVGAGI (reference sequence). The trim removed 5 bases at V and 5 bases at J, leaving 5 bases unmatched. The chain's CDR3 is CASSRQGTTGELFF. The CDR3 coding sequence is TGTGCCAGCAGTCGACAGGGAACGACCGGGGAGCTGTTTTTT.

This rearrangement joins TRBV18 to TRBJ2-7; 7 bases map to TRBD1. The CDR3 totals 14 residues. The V and J ends lost 3 bases and 6 bases, in that order; junction bases with no gene match: 8. Germline V CDR1 and CDR2: KGHSH, LQKENI. CDR3 sequence: CASSPRTGFGEQYF. CDR3 sequence (DNA): TGTGCCAGCTCACCCCGGACAGGTTTCGGCGAGCAGTACTTC.

This chain uses TRBV15 with TRBJ2-5; a weak D match, TRBD2 (5 bases). V lost 4 bases to trimming and J lost 7 bases, with 13 bases between them. Germline V gene data show CDR1 as LNHNV and CDR2 as YYDKDF (reference sequence). The CDR3 sequence is 13 residues long. CDR3 residues: CATSIPGGGTQYF. The CDR3 DNA is TGTGCCACCAGCATCCCCGGAGGTGGGACCCAGTACTTC.

The DNA of the CDR3 is TGCGCCAGCAGCCAAGATGCCCGCTACACTGAAGCTTTCTTT. Its translation: CASSQDARYTEAFF. The chain combines TRBV4-3 with TRBJ1-1, with unresolved D. The CDR3 spans 14 residues. From germline, CDR1 is LGHNA and CDR2 YSLEER. Trimming shortened V by 0 bases and J by 3 bases, and 8 bases separated the two germline ends.

The chain links TRBV2 to TRBJ2-7; D gene unclear. The germline CDR1 and CDR2 sequences are SNHLY and FYNNEI. Trimming took 8 bases from V and 3 from J, leaving 14 bases between them. This CDR3 contains 13 residues. CDR3 region: CASRLTISYEQYF. The DNA for the CDR3 is TGTGCCAGCCGTTTGACGATTAGCTACGAGCAGTACTTC.

V gene TRBV6-5 combines with J gene TRBJ1-1, with a possible D match to TRBD1 (5 bases). The CDR3 length is 16 residues. Trimming shortened V by 2 bases and J by 0 bases, and 13 bases separated the two germline ends. Looked up from germline, CDR1 is MNHEY and CDR2 is SVGAGI. The CDR3 nucleotides read TGTGCCAGCAGTTACACAGGAGTAGTACTGAACACTGAAGCTTTCTTT. It yields the protein CASSYTGVVLNTEAFF.

The chain links TRBV5-5 to TRBJ2-3; no definite D call. Between the trimmed V and J ends, which lost 2 bases and 6 bases, there was a span of 10 bases. The CDR3 loop spans 13 amino acids. CDR1 and CDR2 (germline): SGHKS, YYEKEE (reference sequence). CDR3 in DNA: TGTGCCAGCAGCTTACTGACTCCGGATACGCAGTATTTT. Its translation: CASSLLTPDTQYF.

This chain links TRBV15 with TRBJ1-1; unclear D gene. Trimming pared 2 bases from V and 2 bases from J, leaving 9 bases between. This CDR3 is 14 amino acids long. Germline loops: CDR1 LNHNV, CDR2 YYDKDF (reference sequence). The CDR3 spells CATSRQAVNTEAFF. In nucleotides, the CDR3 is TGTGCCACCAGCAGACAGGCCGTAAACACTGAAGCTTTCTTT. The full variable domain, completed using reference TRBV15 and TRBJ1-1, is DAMVIQNPRYQVTQFGKPVTLSCSQTLNHNVMYWYQQKSSQAPKLLFHYYDKDFNNEADTPDNFQSRRPNTSFCFLDIRSPGLGDTAMYLCATSRQAVNTEAFFGQGTRLTVV.